This note documents a single T cell receptor beta chain sequence. Sequenced by immunoSEQ multiplex PCR; TCRdb stores in-frame clones only, minus some. The data hold about 370,000 clones, with around 90% observed a single time. The sample is drawn from a study of blood T cell repertoires in COVID-19. Study summary: Samples of COVID-19 (acute and convalescent) were obtained from the United States, Italy and Spain. PBMCs, B-cell-depleted T cells, or T cells were the source of the cDNA or gDNA that made up the material.

The Seattle patients, enrolled during active infection, were followed longitudinally. V lost 0 bases and J 4 bases, leaving 9 bases between the germline ends. CDR3 length: 15 amino acids. Germline V gene data show CDR1 as SGHVS and CDR2 as FNYEAQ. This chain uses TRBV7-6 with TRBJ1-4, with D unclear. The sequenced sample was peripheral blood. This clonotype originated in a woman aged 25-40 years with COVID-19, enrolled during active disease. The CDR3 region has the DNA TGTGCCAGCAGCTTAGCGGGCAGTCTTAATGAAAAACTGTTTTTT. It is translated as CASSLAGSLNEKLFF. Based on the CDR3 plus reference TRBV7-6 and TRBJ1-4, the full variable domain is GAGVSQSPRYKVTKRGQDVALRCDPISGHVSLYWYRQALGQGPEFLTYFNYEAQQDKSGLPNDRFSAERPEGSISTLTIQRTEQRDSAMYRCASSLAGSLNEKLFFGSGTQLSVL.